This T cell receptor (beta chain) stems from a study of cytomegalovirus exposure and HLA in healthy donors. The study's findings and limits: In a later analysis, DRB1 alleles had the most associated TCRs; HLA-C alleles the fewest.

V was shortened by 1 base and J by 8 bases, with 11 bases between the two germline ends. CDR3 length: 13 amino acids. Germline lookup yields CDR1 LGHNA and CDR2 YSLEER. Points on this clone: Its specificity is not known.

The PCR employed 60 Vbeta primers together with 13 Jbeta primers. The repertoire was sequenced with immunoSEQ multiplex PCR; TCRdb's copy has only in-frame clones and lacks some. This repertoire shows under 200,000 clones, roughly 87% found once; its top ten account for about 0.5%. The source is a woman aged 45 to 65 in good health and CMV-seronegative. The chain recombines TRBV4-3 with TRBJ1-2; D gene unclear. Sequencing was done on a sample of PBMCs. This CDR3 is CASSQGAGLGYTF. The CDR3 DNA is TGCGCCAGCAGCCAAGGAGCGGGGTTGGGCTACACCTTC.